The 6 T cell receptor beta chains below all came from one sample that was sequenced in a study of PD-L1 blockade in urothelial cancer. Generated by immunoSEQ multiplex PCR, the TCRdb table keeps only in-frame clones and is missing some. This repertoire shows roughly 42,000 clones, 81% found once; its top ten account for 2.5% to 3%. The sequenced sample was PBMCs, obtained around atezolizumab (anti-PD-L1) treatment. The receptors originated from a man aged 65 to 79 with urothelial cancer.

The count of this clone is one. The V call is TRBV10-1, the J call TRBJ2-2, with 10 bases matching TRBD2. The CDR3 has 15 residues. Germline values: CDR1 WNHNN, CDR2 SYGVQD (reference sequence). The J segment lost 3 bases and the V segment lost 6 bases, leaving 4 bases of the junction unmatched. CDR3 nucleotides: TGCGCCAGCAGAGCCGGGACTAGCGACACCGGGGAGCTGTTTTTT. It encodes CASRAGTSDTGELFF.

The chain employs TRBV6-1 and TRBJ1-2, with D possibly TRBD1 on 5 matching bases. This CDR3 comprises 13 residues. V was cut by 10 bases and J by 6 bases, with 18 bases left in between. CDR1 is MNHNS, CDR2 SASEGT, per germline. The CDR3 spells CATRLGLLDGYTF. In nucleotides, the CDR3 is TGTGCCACCCGTTTGGGGCTCCTGGATGGCTACACCTTC.

The chain recombines TRBV9 with TRBJ2-1; tentatively, D is TRBD2 (5 bases). The CDR3 has 15 amino acids. V lost 3 bases to trimming and J lost 6 bases, with 16 bases between them. Germline assignment: CDR1 SGDLS and CDR2 YYNGEE. The CDR3 loop reads CASSAFWTGVNEQFF. The DNA of the CDR3 is TGTGCCAGCAGCGCGTTTTGGACTGGGGTCAATGAGCAGTTCTTC.

About this clone: The germline gene is not matched at one end of the junction; a read error may be the cause. The V and J genes are TRBV19 and TRBJ1-2; 9 bases fit TRBD1. This CDR3 spans 13 amino acids. CDR1 and CDR2 (germline): LNHDA, SQIVND (reference sequence). CDR3 coding DNA: TGTGCCAGTAGTATAGACCGCGGACAGGGGATGGCCTTC. Protein: CASSIDRGQGMAF.

The chain employs TRBV5-5 and TRBJ1-2; no firm D call. Germline CDR1 reads SGHKS; CDR2 reads YYEKEE (reference sequence). The CDR3 has 13 amino acids. Trimming shortened V by 4 bases and J by 7 bases, and 14 bases separated the two germline ends. The CDR3 protein is CASSLDQTGGYTF. DNA of the CDR3: TGTGCCAGCAGCCTAGATCAGACCGGTGGCTACACCTTC.

V and J are TRBV6-5 and TRBJ2-7; perhaps TRBD1 as D (5 bases). V dropped 6 bases and J dropped 6 bases, with 9 bases sitting between them. The CDR3 runs to 11 residues. Per germline, CDR1 MNHEY and CDR2 SVGAGI. CDR3 in DNA: TGTGCCAGCAGCAAGGGGATCGAGCAGTACTTC. It codes for CASSKGIEQYF.